Sequencing of this T cell receptor (beta chain) was carried out in a study of identical twins. Study results and caveats: Fewer insertions were carried by abundant cord blood beta clonotypes, but none was seen in memory repertoires.

Each CDR3 protein gets one entry after TCRdb re-called the 5' RACE reads with MiXCR. The sample lists 700,000 to 950,000 distinct CDR3 sequences, around 12% occurring once. J gave up 8 bases and V 0 bases, and 13 bases lay outside the gene matches. CDR3 length: 18 residues. Per germline, CDR1 LNHNV and CDR2 YYDKDF (reference sequence). Turning to this clonotype: Its antigen is as yet unknown.

These data were also filed under a second study, of yellow fever vaccine responses in identical twins. That source adds: As reported, the vaccine T cell response of twins seemed partly convergent and partly personalized.

The source material was PBMCs. The V call is TRBV15, the J call TRBJ2-1, with 10 nucleotides matching TRBD2. The sequence derives from a young woman in good health. CDR3 nucleotide sequence: TGTGCCACCAGCAGAGAATCCTTAGCGGGAGGAGGTTTTTATGAGCAGTTCTTC. Translation: CATSRESLAGGGFYEQFF.